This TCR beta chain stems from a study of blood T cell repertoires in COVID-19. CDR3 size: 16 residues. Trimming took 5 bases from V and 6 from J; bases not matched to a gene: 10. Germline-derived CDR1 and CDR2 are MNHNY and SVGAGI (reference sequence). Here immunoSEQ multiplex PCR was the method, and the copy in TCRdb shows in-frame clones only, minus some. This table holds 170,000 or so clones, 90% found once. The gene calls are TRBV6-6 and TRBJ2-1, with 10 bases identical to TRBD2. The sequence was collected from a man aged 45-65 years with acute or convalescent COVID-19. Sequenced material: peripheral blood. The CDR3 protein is CASSKTFPSGGNEQFF. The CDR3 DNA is TGTGCCAGCAGTAAAACCTTCCCTAGCGGGGGCAATGAGCAGTTCTTC.